This TCR beta chain was sequenced for a study of identifying expanded T cells in peripheral blood (dated by TCRdb to the late 2010s). In terms of the full investigation: Technical replicates were generated by sequencing separate aliquots of the same genomic DNA pool, and four replicates were compared pairwise.

In the germline V gene, CDR1 corresponds to LGHNA and CDR2 to YNFKEQ. V is reduced by 4 bases and J by 4 bases, leaving a spacing of 11 bases between them. The CDR3 starts with the cysteine, ends with the phenylalanine, and has 15 residues. The read is trimmed to its CDR3 DNA, 45 bases read in frame from base 1. During the collection period, no infections or other immune events were recorded for the healthy donors. To calibrate time-dependent variance in a beta-binomial model of T-cell clone differential abundance, blood repertoires from healthy donors were used as a training cohort. The training cohort was composed of 10 or so healthy donors, 3 female and 7 male. An age range of roughly 25 to 70 years, with an average of about 45 years, was recorded for the donors. Whole blood from each healthy donor was obtained from a commercial supplier and was collected at three time points around two weeks apart. Genomic DNA was extracted from unsorted whole blood for immunosequencing.

General conclusions and limits of the study: The authors expected that over much longer intervals, such as months to years, biological variance in healthy repertoires might increase even further. Variance in clone template counts between approximately 2-week samples significantly increased with total template count across all healthy donors. About 1.3 differentially abundant clones were flagged by the binomial model between technical replicates, whereas about 16 and 19 were flagged over around two weeks and four weeks, respectively. The beta-binomial model significantly reduced the number of clones called differentially abundant and the false-positive rate across all healthy-donor time intervals.

TCRbeta CDR3 regions were profiled by bias-controlled multiplex PCR amplification of genomic DNA with the immunoSEQ Assay. The source study handled its data this way. The absolute abundance of each unique TCRbeta CDR3 region was quantified after sequences were collapsed and filtered. Two models were used to test differential abundance: a binomial model (Fisher-equivalent) and a beta-binomial model that adds time-dependent variance fitted from healthy donors. Clones with fewer than 5 combined templates were removed, and differential abundance was called for clones with a Benjamini-Hochberg FDR below 0.01. Using the form v = (b*log(k)+a)^2, the beta-binomial variance was modeled as a function of the total template count across the two samples. The table was pulled from immuneACCESS by TCRdb, which kept in-frame rearrangements only. Such tables lose some clones; where checked, under half of the loss comes from unresolved V genes, and the rest has no known cause. V and J calls plus clone size are reproduced from that table; the DNA served to infer D and trimming. Across this sample there are 84,000 or so clones, with about 88% seen only once. Around 2.7% of the sample is in the top ten clones.

As to this clone: What this receptor recognizes is not known. No much larger clone exists at a distance of one base, and base qualities are not known.

Recombination linked TRBV4-2 to TRBJ2-6, and possibly TRBD2, on 5 matching bases. The sequenced material came from blood. The receptor comes from a person aged 18 to 75 in good health. The CDR3 protein: CASSRGSSGANVLTF. The bases are TGTGCCAGCAGCCGCGGGTCGTCCGGGGCCAACGTCCTGACTTTC.